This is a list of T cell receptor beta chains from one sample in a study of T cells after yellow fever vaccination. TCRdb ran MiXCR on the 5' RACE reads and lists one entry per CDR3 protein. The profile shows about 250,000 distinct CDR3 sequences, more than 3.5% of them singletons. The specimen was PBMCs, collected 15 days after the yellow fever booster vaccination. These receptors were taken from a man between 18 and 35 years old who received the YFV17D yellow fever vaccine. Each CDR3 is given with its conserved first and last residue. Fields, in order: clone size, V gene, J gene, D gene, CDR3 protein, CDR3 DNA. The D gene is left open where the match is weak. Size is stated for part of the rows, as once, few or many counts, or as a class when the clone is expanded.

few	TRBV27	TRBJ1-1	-	CASSLFRGPMMNTEAFF	TGTGCCAGCAGTTTATTCCGGGGACCAATGATGAACACTGAAGCTTTCTTT
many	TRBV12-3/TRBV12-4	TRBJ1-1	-	CASSLAGDFKAFF	TGTGCCAGCAGTTTAGCGGGCGACTTCAAAGCTTTCTTT
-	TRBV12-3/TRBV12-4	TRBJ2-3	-	CASSPGLAEADTQYF	TGTGCCAGCAGTCCCGGGTTGGCGGAGGCAGATACGCAGTATTTT
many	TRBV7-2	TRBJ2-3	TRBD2	CASSRQTSGAATDTQYF	TGTGCCAGCAGCCGTCAGACTAGCGGGGCAGCCACAGATACGCAGTATTTT
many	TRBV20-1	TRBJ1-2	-	CSGGQTYGYTF	TGCAGCGGAGGACAGACCTATGGCTACACCTTC
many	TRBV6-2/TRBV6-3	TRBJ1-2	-	CASSPNAGYTF	TGTGCCAGCAGTCCCAACGCGGGCTACACCTTC
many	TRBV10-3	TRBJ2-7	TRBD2	CATLSSSGDAYEQYF	TGTGCCACCTTATCCTCTAGCGGGGATGCCTACGAGCAGTACTTC
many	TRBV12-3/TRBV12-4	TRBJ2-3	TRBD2	CASSFTGLEVVDTQYF	TGTGCCAGCAGTTTCACGGGACTAGAGGTGGTCGATACGCAGTATTTT
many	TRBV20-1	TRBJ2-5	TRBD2	CSARDPSGDQETQYF	TGCAGTGCTAGAGATCCTAGCGGGGACCAAGAGACCCAGTACTTC
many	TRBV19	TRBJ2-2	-	CASLHTGELFF	TGTGCCAGCCTCCACACCGGGGAGCTGTTTTTT
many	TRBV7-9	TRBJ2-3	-	CASSNQGGDTDTQYF	TGTGCCAGCAGTAATCAGGGCGGGGACACAGATACGCAGTATTTT
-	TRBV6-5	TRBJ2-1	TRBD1	CASTEQGASYNEQFF	TGTGCCAGCACTGAACAGGGGGCGTCCTACAATGAGCAGTTCTTC
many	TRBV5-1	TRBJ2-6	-	CASSPPGSGANVLTF	TGCGCCAGCAGCCCGCCGGGCTCTGGGGCCAACGTCCTGACTTTC